The rows below give T cell receptor beta chains drawn from one sample of a study of blood T cell repertoires in COVID-19. Sequencing used immunoSEQ multiplex PCR; TCRdb keeps in-frame clones, though not all of them. The data hold around 40,000 clones, with 86% observed a single time. The source material was peripheral blood. The source is a man in his 60s with active COVID-19. Each CDR3 is given with its conserved first and last residue. A D gene is named only where the DNA matches it firmly. Some rows have no size entry. The others give once, few or many, or a class for an expanded clone.

j_call,clone_size,d_call,v_call,cdr3_nt,cdr3_aa
TRBJ1-2,NA,TRBD1,TRBV7-2,TGTGCCAGCAGCACGAGGACAGGGGGAGGCTACACCTTC,CASSTRTGGGYTF
TRBJ2-1,medium-sized,NA,TRBV6-5,TGTGCCAGCAGTCCCGCTTCTGTAGCAATCTCTGAGCAGTTCTTC,CASSPASVAISEQFF
TRBJ1-4,NA,NA,TRBV19,TGTGCCAGTAGTATAGAAATAGTAGCCGCAACTAATGAAAAACTGTTTTTT,CASSIEIVAATNEKLFF
TRBJ1-2,NA,TRBD1,TRBV6-5,TGTGCCAGCATGGGACAGGTGTATAACTATGGCTACACCTTC,CASMGQVYNYGYTF
TRBJ2-2,once,NA,TRBV5-1,TGCGCCAGCAGCTTGGTTGCGCGGGGGAACACCGGGGAGCTGTTTTTT,CASSLVARGNTGELFF
TRBJ2-5,once,NA,TRBV10-3,TGTGCCATCAGTGATCGGCCGGAGGCGCCCCAGTACTTC,CAISDRPEAPQYF
TRBJ1-1,NA,TRBD1,TRBV7-6,TGTGCCAGCAGCTTAGGGACAGGGATGTCTGAAGCTTTCTTT,CASSLGTGMSEAFF
TRBJ1-2,NA,TRBD1,TRBV6-5,TGTGCCAGCAGTTCACAGGGGGCGCCCCCATATGGCTACACCTTC,CASSSQGAPPYGYTF
TRBJ2-7,NA,NA,TRBV27,TGTGCCAGCAGTTCAGGGGCGGGAGTACTTGACGAGCAGTACTTC,CASSSGAGVLDEQYF
TRBJ2-7,NA,TRBD2,TRBV3-1/TRBV3-2,TGTGCCAGCAGCCAAGATCTAGCGGCGAGCTCCTACGAGCAGTACTTC,CASSQDLAASSYEQYF
TRBJ2-3,NA,NA,TRBV9,TGTGCCAGCAGCGTATGGCCCACCACAGATACGCAGTATTTT,CASSVWPTTDTQYF
TRBJ1-3,NA,NA,TRBV19,TGTGCCAGTAGTACCGGAACAGGCCTCTCTGGAAACACCATATATTTT,CASSTGTGLSGNTIYF
TRBJ1-4,NA,NA,TRBV7-9,TGTGCCAGCAGCTTAGGGGGTGGGGCCTCTAATGAAAAACTGTTTTTT,CASSLGGGASNEKLFF
TRBJ2-1,once,TRBD1,TRBV3-1/TRBV3-2,TGTGCCAGCAGCCCCTTCGCAGGGGGCTACTACAATGAGCAGTTCTTC,CASSPFAGGYYNEQFF
TRBJ2-7,medium-sized,NA,TRBV4-1,TGCGCCAGCAGCCTCGACGGGGGACCGCCCTACGAGCAGTACTTC,CASSLDGGPPYEQYF
TRBJ1-4,NA,NA,TRBV11-2,TGTGCCAGCAGCCCGCCGCTAGGGGCCCAAAATGAAAAACTGTTTTTT,CASSPPLGAQNEKLFF
TRBJ1-6,few,NA,TRBV27,TGTGCCAGCAGTTTACAACAGGGTCTGAATTCACCCCTCCACTTT,CASSLQQGLNSPLHF
TRBJ2-1,once,NA,TRBV11-2,TGTGCCAGCAGCCTATTAGCGGAGAATGAGCAGTTCTTC,CASSLLAENEQFF
TRBJ2-3,NA,NA,TRBV11-3,TGTGCCAGCAGCTTATCGTCCGCAGATACGCAGTATTTT,CASSLSSADTQYF
TRBJ2-7,NA,TRBD2,TRBV2,TGTGCCAGCAGTCCACTAGCGGGAGGGGGCTACGAGCAGTACTTC,CASSPLAGGGYEQYF